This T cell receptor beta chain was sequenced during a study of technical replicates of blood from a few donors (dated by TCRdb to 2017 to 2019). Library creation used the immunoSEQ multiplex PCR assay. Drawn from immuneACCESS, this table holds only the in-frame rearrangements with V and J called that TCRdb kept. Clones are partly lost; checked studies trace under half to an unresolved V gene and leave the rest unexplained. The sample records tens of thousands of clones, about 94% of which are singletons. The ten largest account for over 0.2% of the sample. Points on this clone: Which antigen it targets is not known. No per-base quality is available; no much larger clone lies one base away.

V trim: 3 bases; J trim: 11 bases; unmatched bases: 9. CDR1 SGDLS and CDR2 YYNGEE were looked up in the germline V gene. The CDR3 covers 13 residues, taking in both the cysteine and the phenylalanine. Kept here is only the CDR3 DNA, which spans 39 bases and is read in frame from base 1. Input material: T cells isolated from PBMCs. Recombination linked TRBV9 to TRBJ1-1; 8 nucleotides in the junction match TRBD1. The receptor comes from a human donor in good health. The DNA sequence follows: TGTGCCAGCAGCGGAATGGACAGGGTAGATGCTTTCTTT. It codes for CASSGMDRVDAFF.